This paragraph covers one TCR beta chain sequence. As yet, its antigen is unknown. The repertoire was sequenced with immunoSEQ multiplex PCR; TCRdb's copy has only in-frame clones and lacks some. The sample consists of tens of thousands of clones, roughly four fifths of them appearing once. The data belong to a study of immune evolution from preneoplasia to lung adenocarcinoma. Study information: HLA loss of heterozygosity: around 6.5% AIS, about 15% MIA, around 33% ADC, none AAH.

The CDR3 consists of 15 residues. Germline V gene lookup returns CDR1 LNHDA and CDR2 SQIVND (reference sequence). Trimming took 4 bases from V and 1 from J, leaving 13 bases between them. Two lung cancer pathologists independently confirmed each histologic diagnosis. Study-level results: Top clone frequencies peaked in normal lung, apparently declining through invasive adenocarcinoma. KRAS-mutant nodules had the highest T cell clonality.

The sample comprised FFPE invasive lung adenocarcinoma tissue. The source of this sequence is a person between 55 and 69 years old with lung adenocarcinoma. The chain links TRBV19 to TRBJ1-2; D gene unclear. The CDR3 loop is CASSNSGLLNYGYTF. Here the CDR3 DNA reads TGTGCCAGTAGTAATTCCGGACTGCTTAACTATGGCTACACCTTC.